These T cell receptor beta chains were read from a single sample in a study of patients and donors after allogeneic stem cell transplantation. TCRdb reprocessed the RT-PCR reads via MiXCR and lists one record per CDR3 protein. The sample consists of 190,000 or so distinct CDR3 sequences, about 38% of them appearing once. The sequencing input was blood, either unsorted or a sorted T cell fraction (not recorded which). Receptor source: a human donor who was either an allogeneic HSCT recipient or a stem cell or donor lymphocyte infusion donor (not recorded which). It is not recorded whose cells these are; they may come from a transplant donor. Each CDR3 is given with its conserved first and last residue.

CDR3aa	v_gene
CAWSVDAEGEAFF	TRBV30
CASSLVASSYNEQFF	TRBV7-6
CASTRRQAPNTSGNTIYF	TRBV21-1
CASSPGQIQYTEAFF	TRBV5-1
CASSQDQGRQLYNEQFF	TRBV4-1
CSVEGGQGADTQYF	TRBV20-1
CSASLGVDYGYTF	TRBV29-1
CASRRGRRDQPQHF	TRBV12-3/TRBV12-4
CASRLHPGTGGQETQYF	TRBV12-3/TRBV12-4
CASSLEGHPREETQYF	TRBV5-1
CASSLTEGIHQPQHF	TRBV4-1
CSASRRNHEKLFF	TRBV20-1
CASSLDGKGNQPQHF	TRBV7-8
CAISELGRDRGTQHF	TRBV10-3
CASRIDSYNSPLHF	TRBV25-1
CSARRDRGNYGYTF	TRBV20-1
CASSLTGGGRTQYF	TRBV28
CASSPDRGNPVINQPQHF	TRBV28
CASSLSRPVGGEQYF	TRBV27
CATRPKGVQYF	TRBV24-1
CSARDPISGMNTEAFF	TRBV20-1
CASRLPQGGQPQHF	TRBV6-2/TRBV6-3
CSARLTITDTQYF	TRBV20-1
CASSTGQANYGYTF	TRBV5-5
CASSQDGGGNTEAFF	TRBV4-1
CASGRQGDWYGYTF	TRBV6-5
CASSQIYNEQFF	TRBV18
CAWGPGGTDTQYF	TRBV30
CASSLSGAETQYF	TRBV12-3/TRBV12-4
CASSQGPPETTAENEQFF	TRBV4-1
CSARDGLNQPQHF	TRBV20-1
CSARMGLGSANTEAFF	TRBV20-1
CASTWGSPYNEQFF	TRBV7-9
CASSQADRETQYF	TRBV3-1